This T cell receptor (beta chain) was profiled in a study of T cells in Graves' hyperthyroidism and ophthalmopathy. Looking at the study overall: Peripheral blood sampling occurred at initial diagnosis, before any treatment. Study-wide findings and caveats: Most expanded thyroid clonotypes above 0.001 also appeared in blood.

Germline-derived CDR1 and CDR2 are SGHTA and FQGTGA. The CDR3 extends over 14 amino acids. V lost 3 bases, J lost 4 bases, and 1 base stayed unmatched. This clonotype was counted ten times or more. The antigen remains unidentified. TCR beta CDR3 regions were amplified from RNA. Carried out on the TCR CDR3, a first-round RT-PCR used the HTBI primer set. TCRdb used MiXCR to reprocess the multiplex PCR reads, holding one entry per CDR3 protein. This table holds about half a million distinct CDR3 sequences, less than 25% found once. Ophthalmopathy cases met thresholds of Clinical Activity Score at least 3, NOSPECS grade at least 4 and duration under 3 months. Orbital computed tomography, thyroid ultrasound, serum thyroxine and TRAb, and clinical symptoms together informed the diagnoses.

J is TRBJ1-1 and V is TRBV7-3; 11 bases match TRBD1. The specimen was blood. The sequence was obtained from a woman aged 70-85 years with Graves' ophthalmopathy. The CDR3 region has the DNA TGTGCCAGCAGCTTGGACAGGGGGCTCACTGAAGCTTTCTTT. It translates to CASSLDRGLTEAFF.